The T cell receptor (beta chain) under discussion was sequenced for a study of shared clonotypes between healthy human individuals. Study-wide findings and caveats: Clonotypes shared by all four sorted-subset donors had higher generation probabilities than non-shared clonotypes.

On this clone itself: The antigen remains undetermined.

Assay: immunoSEQ multiplex PCR; the TCRdb copy retains only in-frame clones and omits some. The repertoire has over a million clones, 70% to 80% of them found once; the top ten carry 0.61%. After removal of 6 bases from V and 4 bases from J, the junction contained 9 bases not matched to a gene. Germline CDR1 ENHRY, CDR2 SYGVKD. This CDR3 has 15 residues. Sequenced input: memory CD4+ T cells from PBMCs. The sample's subset: CD45RA-negative fraction. The V gene is TRBV10-3, the J gene TRBJ2-3; 8 bases map to TRBD2. This clonotype was obtained from a man between 18 and 35 years old in good health. Some clones in this sample may be carry-over from other donors' samples. The CDR3 is CAIRGAGVKADTQYF. The CDR3 bases are TGTGCCATCAGAGGAGCGGGAGTAAAAGCAGATACGCAGTATTTT.